The clone carrying this TCR beta chain was detected only a few times. The target antigen is unknown. This entry is derived from a study of early T cells in non-severe SARS-CoV-2 infection. The study, taken as a whole, reports: CD4 and private specificities were missed by VDJdb matching, which favored anti-spike CD8 responses.

The protocol attached unique molecular identifiers to individual cDNA molecules. MiXCR was run by TCRdb on the 5' RACE reads, yielding one entry per CDR3 protein. Counted here are approximately 100,000 distinct CDR3 sequences, approximately 16% occurring once; the ten biggest clones make up roughly 1.2%. The CDR3 runs 13 residues. Germline V gives CDR1 SNHLY, CDR2 FYNNEI. V lost 4 bases, J lost 4 bases, and 10 bases lay in between. The TCR was taken from an adult who was a healthcare worker with PCR-confirmed SARS-CoV-2 infection or an uninfected control (not recorded which). This rearrangement joins TRBV2 to TRBJ1-1; no clear D. The sample was whole blood. The CDR3 DNA sequence: TGTGCCAGCAGTGGTTGGAGGGCCACTGAAGCTTTCTTT. Protein: CASSGWRATEAFF.